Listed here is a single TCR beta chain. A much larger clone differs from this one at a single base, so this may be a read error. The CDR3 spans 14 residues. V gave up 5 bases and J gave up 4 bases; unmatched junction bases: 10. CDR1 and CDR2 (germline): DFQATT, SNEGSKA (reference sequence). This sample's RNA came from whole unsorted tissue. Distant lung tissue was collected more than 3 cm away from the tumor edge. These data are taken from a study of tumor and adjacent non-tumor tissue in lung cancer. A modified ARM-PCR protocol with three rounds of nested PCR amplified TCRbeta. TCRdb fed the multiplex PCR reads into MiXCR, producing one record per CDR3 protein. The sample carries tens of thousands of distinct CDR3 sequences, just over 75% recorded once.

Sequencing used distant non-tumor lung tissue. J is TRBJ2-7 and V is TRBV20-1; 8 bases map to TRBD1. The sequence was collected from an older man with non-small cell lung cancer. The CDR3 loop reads CSAPPGQERYEQYF. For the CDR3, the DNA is TGCAGTGCTCCTCCGGGACAGGAAAGGTACGAGCAGTACTTC.